These 11 T cell receptor gamma chains share one sample of origin, sequenced in a study of Vδ1+ human thymocytes. Extracted RNA was reverse transcribed into cDNA. The CDR3 regions were amplified by multiplex PCR from V-gene primers to a constant-region primer. TCRdb re-called the multiplex PCR reads through CATT. This table holds more than 35,000 gamma-chain clones, around 20% found once. Regarding the study as a whole: Thymic TRG and TRD repertoires appeared highly polyclonal, with Gaussian CDR3 length distributions.

These receptors' targets are unknown. Sample: Vdelta1+ gamma-delta thymocytes from the thymus. Subset defined: FACS-sorted CD3+ TCRalphabeta- TCRVdelta1+ TCRVdelta2- thymocytes. The receptors here all came from a girl in the first two years of life who had congenital heart surgery.

This clone was observed a handful of times. V usage is TRGV3 and J usage is TRGJ1 or TRGJ2. Germline CDR1 reads VTNTFY; CDR2 reads YDVSTARD (reference sequence). J lost 12 bases, V lost 6 bases, and 17 bases had no gene match. The CDR3 loop spans 13 amino acids. This CDR3 reads CATWSIVWLGKLF. In DNA, the CDR3 is TGTGCCACCTGGTCCATCGTCTGGTTGGGGAAACTCTTT.

J is TRGJ1 or TRGJ2 and V is TRGV3. V was clipped by 3 bases and J by 7 bases; unmatched bases: 12. CDR3 length equals 14 residues. CDR1 and CDR2 from the germline V gene are VTNTFY and YDVSTARD (reference sequence). CDR3 loop: CATWDLSGWYKKLF. For the CDR3, the DNA is TGTGCCACCTGGGACCTCTCGGGGTGGTATAAGAAACTCTTT.

In regard to this clone: The same CDR3 arises from other DNA sequences in this sample as well. The chain carries TRGV9 and TRGJ1 or TRGJ2. This CDR3 is 11 amino acids long. Trimming cost V 3 bases and J 7 bases; bases outside gene matches: 3. CDR1 is GITISATS and CDR2 is ISYDGTV in the germline V gene (reference sequence). The CDR3 here is CALWERYKKLF. The DNA of the CDR3 is TGTGCCTTGTGGGAGAGGTATAAGAAACTCTTT.

As for this clone: Relative to the germline gene, one junction end is altered; a read error may explain this. The chain recombines TRGV3 with TRGJP2. The CDR3 contains 13 residues. The germline gives CDR1 VTNTFY, CDR2 YDVSTARD (reference sequence). DNA of the CDR3: TGTGCCCCCTGGAACTTCCCGAATTGGATCAAGACGTTT. Translation: CAPWNFPNWIKTF.

This clone was seen a handful of times. The chain is built from TRGV4 and TRGJP2. The V and J ends lost 0 bases and 5 bases, in that order; junction bases with no gene match: 3. The CDR3 runs to 14 residues. The germline V gene encodes CDR1 EGSTGY and CDR2 YDSYTSSV. CDR3 sequence reads: CATWDGQSDWIKTF. Here the CDR3 DNA reads TGTGCCACCTGGGATGGGCAGAGTGATTGGATCAAGACGTTT.

V gene TRGV8 combines with J gene TRGJ1 or TRGJ2. The CDR3 runs to 15 residues. CDR1 VENAVY and CDR2 YDSYNSRV come from the germline V gene. With 1 base clipped from V and 4 bases from J, the junction kept 10 bases outside the gene matches. CDR3 DNA sequence: TGTGCCACCTGGGATAGAAGGCCAGCGTATTATAAGAAACTCTTT. This codes for CATWDRRPAYYKKLF.

This clone was counted only a few times. The chain links TRGV4 to TRGJ1 or TRGJ2. This CDR3 is 14 amino acids long. Per germline, CDR1 EGSTGY and CDR2 YDSYTSSV. J lost 5 bases, V lost 0 bases, and 7 bases had no gene match. CDR3 region: CATWDGRGDYKKLF. The CDR3 DNA sequence: TGTGCCACCTGGGATGGGCGGGGGGATTATAAGAAACTCTTT.

With respect to this clone: This CDR3 is also generated by other DNA sequences in the sample. V is TRGV2 and J is TRGJ1 or TRGJ2. Germline loops: CDR1 EGSNGY, CDR2 YDSYNSKV. CDR3 length equals 15 residues. The J segment lost 4 bases and the V segment lost 0 bases, leaving 9 bases of the junction unmatched. CDR3 sequence reads: CATWDGPGGYYKKLF. CDR3 sequence (DNA): TGTGCCACCTGGGACGGGCCAGGGGGGTATTATAAGAAACTCTTT.

Only a few counts were recorded for this clone. This may arise from a read error, as a much more abundant clone is one base away. This specimen includes other DNA sequences encoding the same CDR3. This chain joins TRGV8 and TRGJ1 or TRGJ2. Germline V gene sequence: CDR1 VENAVY, CDR2 YDSYNSRV. This CDR3 contains 13 residues. V shed 3 bases and J 1 base; nucleotides not matched to a gene: 3. Here the CDR3 DNA reads TGTGCCACCTGGGATTCTAATTATTATAAGAAACTCTTT. Its translation is CATWDSNYYKKLF.

The chain recombines TRGV4 with TRGJ1 or TRGJ2. Trimming cost V 1 base and J 7 bases; bases outside gene matches: 10. Looked up from germline, CDR1 is EGSTGY and CDR2 is YDSYTSSV. The CDR3 contains 14 residues. The chain's CDR3 is CATWDGPLKYKKLF. Here the CDR3 DNA reads TGTGCCACCTGGGATGGTCCCTTAAAGTATAAGAAACTCTTT.

The chain is built from TRGV9 and TRGJ1 or TRGJ2. Germline CDR1 GITISATS, CDR2 ISYDGTV (reference sequence). V shed 0 bases and J 4 bases; nucleotides not matched to a gene: 15. The CDR3 is made up of 17 amino acids. The CDR3 sequence: CALWEVHFGVKYYKKLF. CDR3 DNA sequence: TGTGCCTTGTGGGAGGTGCACTTTGGGGTGAAGTATTATAAGAAACTCTTT.